The 24 T cell receptor beta chains below were found in one sample sequenced in a study of monozygotic twins with cystic fibrosis. TCRdb keeps only in-frame clones here, not all; method: immunoSEQ multiplex PCR. The data contain about 20,000 clones, about 96% of them singletons. Sequencing was done on a sample of blood. Receptor source: a girl under 10 years old with cystic fibrosis.

The V call is TRBV4-3, the J call TRBJ2-7; D uncertain. V lost 0 bases, J lost 5 bases, and 14 bases lay in between. The CDR3 spans 15 residues. Germline CDR1 reads LGHNA; CDR2 reads YSLEER. The CDR3 region has the DNA TGCGCCAGCAGCCAAGATCCCGAAAGTGGTCACGAGCAGTACTTC. Translating it yields CASSQDPESGHEQYF.

The V call is TRBV7-2, the J call TRBJ2-2; 12 nucleotides line up with TRBD1. V gave up 2 bases and J gave up 0 bases; unmatched junction bases: 7. CDR3 size: 19 residues. Germline assignment: CDR1 SGHTA and CDR2 FQGNSA. The CDR3 protein is CASSLRTGTGGANTGELFF. The CDR3 coding sequence is TGTGCCAGCAGCTTACGAACGGGGACAGGGGGCGCGAACACCGGGGAGCTGTTTTTT. The whole variable domain, remainder taken from reference TRBV7-2 and TRBJ2-2, is GAGVSQSPSNKVTEKGKDVELRCDPISGHTALYWYRQSLGQGLEFLIYFQGNSAPDKSGLPSDRFSAERTGGSVSTLTIQRTQQEDSAVYLCASSLRTGTGGANTGELFFGEGSRLTVL.

The rearrangement joins TRBV5-8 to TRBJ2-2; D gene ambiguous. The V and J ends lost 0 bases and 5 bases respectively, with 11 bases between them. Germline assignment: CDR1 SGHTS and CDR2 YDEGEE. The CDR3 covers 15 residues. CDR3 sequence: CASSLVPSRTGELFF. CDR3 in DNA: TGTGCCAGCAGCTTGGTTCCGAGCCGGACCGGGGAGCTGTTTTTT.

The V call is TRBV5-1, the J call TRBJ2-5, with D perhaps TRBD1 (5 bases). Germline CDR1 reads SGHRS; CDR2 reads YFSETQ. Trimming took 0 bases from V and 1 from J, leaving 7 bases between them. This CDR3 comprises 14 residues. The CDR3 DNA reads as TGCGCCAGCAGCTTGGGACAGATCCAAGAGACCCAGTACTTC. Translated: CASSLGQIQETQYF.

The chain links TRBV9 to TRBJ2-5, with 7 bases lining up with TRBD2. There are 17 residues in the CDR3. Germline V gene sequence: CDR1 SGDLS, CDR2 YYNGEE. The ends lost 3 bases at V and 3 bases at J; junction bases unmatched: 14. The chain's CDR3 is CASSAALSSGEEETQYF. The CDR3 coding sequence is TGTGCCAGCAGCGCCGCCCTTTCGAGCGGGGAGGAAGAGACCCAGTACTTC.

This chain connects TRBV19 to TRBJ2-4; possible D gene TRBD1, 5 bases. Deletions cut 3 bases from V and 4 bases from J, with 7 bases between. The germline V gene has CDR1 LNHDA and CDR2 SQIVND (reference sequence). This CDR3 region has 13 residues. The CDR3 is CASSMDKKNIQYF. Here the CDR3 DNA reads TGTGCCAGTAGTATGGACAAGAAAAACATTCAGTACTTC.

The chain couples TRBV5-6 to TRBJ1-1; D remains unclear. Germline values: CDR1 SGHDT, CDR2 YYEEEE. Trimming took 4 bases from V and 4 from J, leaving 14 bases between them. The CDR3 length is 14 residues. CDR3 DNA: TGTGCCAGCAGCCCGCCGGATTGGGGCACTGAAGCTTTCTTT. It specifies CASSPPDWGTEAFF.

The chain carries TRBV10-3 and TRBJ2-6; D call uncertain. There are 14 residues in the CDR3. Trimming left V 7 bases short and J 0 bases short, with 7 bases between. Germline V gives CDR1 ENHRY, CDR2 SYGVKD. The CDR3 is CAINRGSGANVLTF. The DNA of the CDR3 is TGTGCCATCAATAGAGGCTCTGGGGCCAACGTCCTGACTTTC.

The CDR3 is CAITQEPELYGYTF. The CDR3 nucleotides read TGTGCCATCACCCAGGAACCGGAACTATATGGCTACACCTTC. This chain joins TRBV10-3 and TRBJ1-2; D gene uncertain. Trimming left V 7 bases short and J 5 bases short, with 17 bases between. Germline assignment: CDR1 ENHRY and CDR2 SYGVKD. This CDR3 is 14 amino acids long.

CDR3 bases: TGCGCCAGCAGTGAGTCGACTGGGGGGCTACCATACGAGCAGTACTTC. The encoded protein is CASSESTGGLPYEQYF. V and J are TRBV10-2 and TRBJ2-7; D tentatively reads TRBD1 or TRBD2 (6 bases each). The germline gives CDR1 WSHSY, CDR2 SAAADI. The CDR3 runs to 16 residues. V lost 0 bases, J lost 4 bases, and 16 bases lay in between.

The chain employs TRBV4-3 and TRBJ1-5, with D unclear. The germline V and J ends were trimmed by 0 bases and 3 bases, with 3 bases remaining between them. This CDR3 is 13 amino acids long. The germline V gene has CDR1 LGHNA and CDR2 YSLEER. DNA of the CDR3: TGCGCCAGCAGCCAAGACGACAATCAGCCCCAGCATTTT. This translates into CASSQDDNQPQHF.

The chain combines TRBV9 with TRBJ1-2, with D maybe TRBD1 (6 bases). Per the germline V gene, CDR1 is SGDLS and CDR2 is YYNGEE. Trimming removed 3 bases from V and 8 bases from J, with 14 bases in between. The CDR3 totals 13 residues. CDR3 nucleotides: TGTGCCAGCAGCGCGAGGGGGGGTCTCGGCTACACCTTC. As protein: CASSARGGLGYTF.

This chain joins TRBV6-6 and TRBJ1-1; D gene unclear. V lost 7 bases and J 2 bases, leaving 14 bases between the germline ends. CDR1 is MNHNY, CDR2 SVGAGI, per germline (reference sequence). The CDR3 has 14 amino acids. CDR3 amino acids: CASTLGRSNTEAFF. In DNA, the CDR3 is TGTGCCAGCACCCTTGGGAGATCTAACACTGAAGCTTTCTTT.

The chain has TRBV14 and TRBJ2-1; 10 nucleotides align to TRBD2. This CDR3 is 17 amino acids long. Germline assignment: CDR1 SGHDN and CDR2 FVKESK. V shed 2 bases, J shed 4 bases, and the junction held 8 bases outside the gene matches. The CDR3 region has the DNA TGTGCCAGCAGCCAAAATATGGGACTAGCGAAATACAATGAGCAGTTCTTC. This translates into CASSQNMGLAKYNEQFF. Supplemented by reference TRBV14 and TRBJ2-1, the full variable domain reads EAGVTQFPSHSVIEKGQTVTLRCDPISGHDNLYWYRRVMGKEIKFLLHFVKESKQDESGMPNNRFLAERTGGTYSTLKVQPAELEDSGVYFCASSQNMGLAKYNEQFFGPGTRLTVL.

J is TRBJ1-2 and V is TRBV5-6; tentative D call: TRBD1 (6 bases). The CDR3 contains 11 residues. V shed 7 bases and J shed 4 bases, with 8 bases lying between them. Germline loops: CDR1 SGHDT, CDR2 YYEEEE. CDR3 bases: TGTGCCAGCGAAGGGGGCTATGGCTACACCTTC. It translates to CASEGGYGYTF.

J is TRBJ1-2 and V is TRBV2; 7 bases align to TRBD1. This CDR3 spans 15 amino acids. V dropped 6 bases and J dropped 3; count of bases not matched to a gene: 10. Germline CDR1 SNHLY, CDR2 FYNNEI. This CDR3 is CASRLLDRSDYGYTF. The DNA of the CDR3 is TGTGCCAGCAGGTTACTGGACAGGTCGGACTATGGCTACACCTTC.

This clone was observed a single time. Different DNA sequences within this sample yield the same CDR3. The V call is TRBV5-4, the J call TRBJ2-7, with D perhaps matching TRBD2 (5 bases). From germline, CDR1 is SGHNT and CDR2 YYREEE (reference sequence). This CDR3 is built from 13 residues. V lost 2 bases and J lost 3, with 9 bases in between. The chain's CDR3 is CASSLNRGYEQYF. The CDR3 DNA follows: TGTGCCAGCAGCTTAAACCGGGGCTACGAGCAGTACTTC.

This rearrangement joins TRBV4-3 to TRBJ2-1; D may correspond to TRBD1 or TRBD2 (5 bases each). V was trimmed by 0 bases and J by 8 bases, leaving 8 bases between them. This CDR3 is 13 amino acids long. Germline V CDR1 and CDR2: LGHNA, YSLEER. CDR3 loop: CASSQELGDEQFF. The DNA of the CDR3 is TGCGCCAGCAGCCAAGAATTGGGGGATGAGCAGTTCTTC.

V is TRBV19 and J is TRBJ2-5; D may be TRBD1 or TRBD2 (5 bases each). The DNA end favors TRBJ2-7, so the J call may be wrong. Germline assignment: CDR1 LNHDA and CDR2 SQIVND (reference sequence). The CDR3 covers 15 residues. CDR3 nucleotide sequence: TGTGCCAGTAGTATAGACGGGACGGAGTCCTACGAGCAGTACTTC. This translates into CASSIDGTESYEQYF.

The table lists this clone with a count of one. This rearrangement joins TRBV7-9 to TRBJ1-1, with D possibly TRBD1 on 5 matching bases. The CDR3 is 15 residues long. Trimming removed 5 bases from V and 2 bases from J, with 15 bases in between. Germline lookup yields CDR1 SEHNR and CDR2 FQNEAQ (reference sequence). CDR3 coding DNA: TGTGCCAGCAGCCCCCCCCGGGGCAGAAACACTGAAGCTTTCTTT. Translated: CASSPPRGRNTEAFF.

The V and J genes are TRBV9 and TRBJ2-1; possible D gene TRBD1, 6 bases. This CDR3 has 17 amino acids. The V gene lost 3 bases and the J gene lost 3 bases, with 19 bases spanning the gap. CDR1 is SGDLS, CDR2 YYNGEE, per germline. CDR3 residues: CASSANIDRPIYNEQFF. The CDR3 nucleotides are TGTGCCAGCAGCGCAAACATCGACAGGCCAATCTACAATGAGCAGTTCTTC.

The chain recombines TRBV7-2 with TRBJ2-2; no reliable D call. CDR1 and CDR2 (germline): SGHTA, FQGNSA. There are 13 residues in the CDR3. V lost 5 bases and J lost 6, with 10 bases in between. Written as DNA, the CDR3 is TGTGCCAGCAGCCCTAAAAGCTCCGGGGAGCTGTTTTTT. Translating it yields CASSPKSSGELFF.

This chain connects TRBV9 to TRBJ2-1; D remains unclear. The CDR3 has 12 residues. Germline CDR1 is SGDLS and CDR2 is YYNGEE. Trimming shortened V by 0 bases and J by 8 bases, and 6 bases separated the two germline ends. The CDR3 sequence: CASSVGQDEQFF. The CDR3 region has the DNA TGTGCCAGCAGCGTAGGTCAAGATGAGCAGTTCTTC.

The CDR3 DNA follows: TGTGCCAGCACCCGGAGGGGAGGGACTAGTAGAGGGGAAGAGACCCAGTACTTC. Translated, it gives CASTRRGGTSRGEETQYF. The chain couples TRBV13 to TRBJ2-5; TRBD2 agrees at 8 bases. There are 18 residues in the CDR3. CDR1 is PRHDT, CDR2 FYEKMQ, per germline (reference sequence). V trimming: 7 bases; J trimming: 3 bases; junction bases outside the gene matches: 19.